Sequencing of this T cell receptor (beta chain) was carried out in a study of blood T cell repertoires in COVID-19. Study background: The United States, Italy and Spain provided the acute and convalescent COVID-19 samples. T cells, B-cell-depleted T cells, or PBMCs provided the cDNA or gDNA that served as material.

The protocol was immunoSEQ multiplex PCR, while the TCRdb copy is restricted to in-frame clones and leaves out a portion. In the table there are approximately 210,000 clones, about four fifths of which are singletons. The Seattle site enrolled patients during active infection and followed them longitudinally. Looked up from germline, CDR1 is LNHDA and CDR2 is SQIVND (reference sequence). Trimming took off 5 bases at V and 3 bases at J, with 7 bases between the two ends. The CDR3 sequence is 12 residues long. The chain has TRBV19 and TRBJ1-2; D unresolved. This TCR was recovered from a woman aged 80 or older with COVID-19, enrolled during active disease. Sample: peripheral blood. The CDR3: CASSESHYGYTF. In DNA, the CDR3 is TGTGCCAGTAGTGAGAGTCACTATGGCTACACCTTC.